Presented here are 16 T cell receptor beta chains from one specimen sequenced in a study of T cell responses to AZD1222 COVID-19 vaccine. Libraries were prepared by immunoSEQ multiplex PCR; TCRdb keeps only in-frame clonotypes and omits some of them. The sample records about 140,000 clones, 85% to 95% being singletons. Sequenced material: peripheral blood, taken after recovery from COVID-19. The source is an adult who had recovered from COVID-19.

The chain uses TRBV6-5 and TRBJ1-1, with a possible D match to TRBD1 (6 bases). The CDR3 consists of 14 residues. CDR1 is MNHEY, CDR2 SVGAGI, per germline. Trimming left V 6 bases short and J 11 bases short, with 22 bases between. As DNA, the CDR3 is TGTGCCAGCAGCTACGGGACATTGGAATCGAGTGCTTTCTTT. It encodes CASSYGTLESSAFF.

The V gene is TRBV29-1, the J gene TRBJ1-1; D remains ambiguous. This CDR3 comprises 14 residues. CDR1 SQVTM and CDR2 ANQGSEA come from the germline V gene. V gave up 2 bases and J gave up 8 bases, with 18 bases separating them. CDR3 residues: CSVERERSSSEAFF. As DNA, the CDR3 is TGCAGCGTTGAAAGGGAAAGGTCATCCTCCGAAGCTTTCTTT. The full variable domain, completed using reference TRBV29-1 and TRBJ1-1, is SAVISQKPSRDICQRGTSLTIQCQVDSQVTMMFWYRQQPGQSLTLIATANQGSEATYESGFVIDKFPISRPNLTFSTLTVSNMSPEDSSIYLCSVERERSSSEAFFGQGTRLTVV.

The chain recombines TRBV2 with TRBJ2-1; TRBD2 is a possible D gene (5 bases). This CDR3 region has 18 residues. Trimming removed 3 bases at V and 3 bases at J, with 21 bases between. Germline-derived CDR1 and CDR2 are SNHLY and FYNNEI. This chain's CDR3 is CASSDVLAHEGNYNEQFF. As DNA, the CDR3 is TGTGCCAGCAGTGACGTATTAGCGCATGAAGGAAACTACAATGAGCAGTTCTTC.

V gene TRBV30 combines with J gene TRBJ1-1, with D possibly being TRBD1 (6 bases). Trimming stripped 4 bases from V and 3 bases from J, with 6 bases between. This CDR3 is built from 11 residues. Looked up from germline, CDR1 is GTSNPN and CDR2 is SVGIG (reference sequence). This CDR3 reads CAWTGDTEAFF. DNA of the CDR3: TGTGCCTGGACAGGGGACACTGAAGCTTTCTTT.

The chain links TRBV6-5 to TRBJ1-2; 10 bases line up with TRBD1. V lost 2 bases to trimming and J lost 6 bases; unmatched junction nucleotides: 9. CDR3 length: 16 residues. Germline CDR1 reads MNHEY; CDR2 reads SVGAGI. The CDR3 sequence is CASSYTGTGEANGYTF. The CDR3 DNA follows: TGTGCCAGCAGTTACACCGGGACAGGGGAAGCAAATGGCTACACCTTC.

The rearrangement uses TRBV19 and TRBJ2-2, with unresolved D. CDR1 LNHDA and CDR2 SQIVND come from the germline V gene (reference sequence). The CDR3 covers 15 residues. V was shortened by 4 bases and J by 2 bases, with 11 bases between the two germline ends. CDR3 sequence reads: CASSKWQINTGELFF. For the CDR3, the DNA is TGTGCCAGTAGTAAGTGGCAGATTAACACCGGGGAGCTGTTTTTT.

V and J are TRBV28 and TRBJ1-2; D is ambiguous. CDR1 MDHEN and CDR2 SYDVKM come from the germline V gene. There are 12 residues in the CDR3. The germline V and J ends were trimmed by 5 bases and 2 bases, with 6 bases remaining between them. The CDR3 spells CASSRANYGYTF. The CDR3 nucleotides are TGTGCCAGCAGTAGGGCCAACTATGGCTACACCTTC.

The chain recombines TRBV4-1 with TRBJ2-1; weak D call: TRBD1 (7 bases). This CDR3 is 14 amino acids long. Trimming pared 9 bases from V and 5 bases from J, leaving 17 bases between. Looked up from germline, CDR1 is MGHRA and CDR2 is YSYEKL. CDR3 protein: CASTGVRGDNEQFF. The CDR3 DNA sequence: TGCGCCAGTACGGGGGTCAGGGGGGACAATGAGCAGTTCTTC.

V and J are TRBV28 and TRBJ2-5; TRBD2 might be the D (5 bases). V lost 3 bases to trimming and J lost 7 bases, with 15 bases between them. The CDR3 has 14 residues. CDR1 MDHEN and CDR2 SYDVKM come from the germline V gene. CDR3 residues: CASSFASSSGTQYF. CDR3 nucleotides: TGTGCCAGCAGTTTCGCGTCTAGCTCTGGGACCCAGTACTTC.

The J gene is TRBJ1-1, the V gene TRBV7-3; D remains unclear. CDR1 is SGHTA and CDR2 is FQGTGA in the germline V gene. Between the trimmed V and J ends, which lost 5 bases and 1 base, there was a span of 11 bases. The CDR3 runs to 14 residues. CDR3 sequence reads: CASSRQNSNTEAFF. In DNA, the CDR3 is TGTGCCAGCAGCCGCCAAAATTCGAACACTGAAGCTTTCTTT.

The chain carries TRBV7-6 and TRBJ2-3, with 12 bases that match TRBD2. Germline CDR1 and CDR2: SGHVS and FNYEAQ. The trim removed 2 bases at V and 1 base at J, leaving 1 base unmatched. This CDR3 region has 16 residues. The CDR3 DNA is TGTGCCAGCAGCTTACTAGCGGGAGGGGGCACAGATACGCAGTATTTT. Translation: CASSLLAGGGTDTQYF.

This sequence joins TRBV5-1 and TRBJ2-5; 10 bases fit TRBD2. Germline loops: CDR1 SGHRS, CDR2 YFSETQ. The CDR3 consists of 16 residues. The V segment lost 3 bases and the J segment 3 bases; nucleotides outside the gene matches: 8. This CDR3 reads CASSSLSGTSEETQYF. The CDR3 DNA sequence: TGCGCCAGCAGCTCTCTATCCGGGACTAGCGAAGAGACCCAGTACTTC.

The genes are TRBV18 and TRBJ2-5; a weak D match, TRBD1 (6 bases). The CDR3 loop spans 13 amino acids. Germline V gene lookup returns CDR1 KGHSH and CDR2 LQKENI. The ends were cut back, 4 bases at V and 2 bases at J, with 8 bases in the middle. DNA for the CDR3: TGTGCCAGCTCACGGGACACTCAAGAGACCCAGTACTTC. It codes for CASSRDTQETQYF.

The rearrangement joins TRBV7-3 to TRBJ2-2; D ambiguous. This CDR3 is 14 amino acids long. V was pared by 1 base and J by 3 bases, with 6 bases between. Per germline, CDR1 SGHTA and CDR2 FQGTGA. For the CDR3, the DNA is TGTGCCAGCAGCTTAAGTCGGGACACCGGGGAGCTGTTTTTT. Protein: CASSLSRDTGELFF. Variable domain in full (rest from reference TRBV7-3 and TRBJ2-2): GAGVSQTPSNKVTEKGKYVELRCDPISGHTALYWYRQSLGQGPEFLIYFQGTGAADDSGLPNDRFFAVRPEGSVSTLKIQRTERGDSAVYLCASSLSRDTGELFFGEGSRLTVL.

This chain's CDR3 is CASSPARRTGSTDTQYF. In nucleotides, the CDR3 is TGTGCCAGCAGCCCCGCCCGAAGGACAGGGAGCACAGATACGCAGTATTTT. The rearrangement joins TRBV7-8 to TRBJ2-3, with 8 bases that match TRBD1. Trimming took 5 bases from V and 0 from J; bases not matched to a gene: 10. Germline V gives CDR1 SGHVS, CDR2 FQNEAQ. The CDR3 spans 17 residues.

V and J are TRBV9 and TRBJ2-3, with D perhaps matching TRBD2 (6 bases). V was clipped by 4 bases and J by 2 bases, with 17 bases between them. The CDR3 spans 16 residues. In germline, CDR1 is SGDLS, CDR2 YYNGEE. Here the CDR3 DNA reads TGTGCCAGCAGCTCCGGGGCGGGGTACTACACAGATACGCAGTATTTT. Amino acid sequence: CASSSGAGYYTDTQYF.